The 26 T cell receptor beta chains reported below all come from one sample, sequenced in a study of blood T cell repertoires in COVID-19. Profiled with immunoSEQ multiplex PCR; TCRdb holds only in-frame clones, not every one. The sample shows almost 400,000 clones, roughly 91% of them seen only once. The source material was PBMCs or T cells enriched from blood (not recorded which). The receptors shown here come from a woman aged 30 to 39 who had recovered from COVID-19.

The chain recombines TRBV5-1 with TRBJ1-4; 7 positions agree with TRBD1. This CDR3 comprises 18 residues. Germline CDR1 SGHRS, CDR2 YFSETQ. The V gene end was trimmed by 0 bases and the J gene end by 4 bases; junction bases not matched to a gene: 12. CDR3 residues: CASSLASWTGQDNEKLFF. The CDR3 DNA sequence: TGCGCCAGCAGCTTGGCCTCTTGGACAGGACAGGATAATGAAAAACTGTTTTTT.

This clone was found a few times. The rearrangement uses TRBV11-3 and TRBJ2-1; D perhaps matches TRBD2 (6 bases). The CDR3 is 18 residues long. CDR1 is SGHNT and CDR2 is YENEEA in the germline V gene. V was clipped by 5 bases and J by 0 bases, with 20 bases between them. As DNA, the CDR3 is TGTGCCAGCAGCCTCGCCCCGGGGAGGCTGGACTCCTACAATGAGCAGTTCTTC. Its translation: CASSLAPGRLDSYNEQFF.

The chain combines TRBV5-1 with TRBJ2-4; TRBD2 aligns across 13 bases. From germline, CDR1 is SGHRS and CDR2 YFSETQ. The CDR3 is 18 amino acids. V was pared by 4 bases and J by 0 bases, with 7 bases of the junction left unmatched. The DNA for the CDR3 is TGCGCCAGCAGCGGAGGGACTAGCGGGATCTTAGCCAAAAACATTCAGTACTTC. Amino acid sequence: CASSGGTSGILAKNIQYF.

The genes are TRBV28 and TRBJ2-5; 10 positions match TRBD2. This CDR3 region has 16 residues. V dropped 2 bases and J dropped 1; count of bases not matched to a gene: 4. Germline loops: CDR1 MDHEN, CDR2 SYDVKM. The CDR3: CASSLELAGTQETQYF. As DNA, the CDR3 is TGTGCCAGCAGTTTAGAACTAGCGGGAACCCAAGAGACCCAGTACTTC.

The count of this clone is one. One end of the junction varies from germline; a read error may be responsible. The V and J genes are TRBV14 and TRBJ2-5, with D uncertain. The CDR3 consists of 13 residues. Germline V gene data show CDR1 as SGHDN and CDR2 as FVKESK. In nucleotides, the CDR3 is TGTGCCAGCAGTCAAGATGTTAAAGAGACCCAGTACTTC. Protein sequence: CASSQDVKETQYF.

J is TRBJ1-2 and V is TRBV19, with 10 positions matching TRBD1. CDR3 length: 14 residues. Losses at the gene ends were 5 bases for V and 5 bases for J; bases not matched to a gene: 5. Germline V gene data show CDR1 as LNHDA and CDR2 as SQIVND (reference sequence). CDR3 DNA: TGTGCCAGTAGTGCCGGGACAGGGGATTATGGCTACACCTTC. It codes for CASSAGTGDYGYTF.

This CDR3 is CASSLAPFETQYF. DNA of the CDR3: TGCGCCAGCAGCTTGGCCCCCTTCGAGACCCAGTACTTC. The chain links TRBV5-1 to TRBJ2-5; D ambiguous. The CDR3 covers 13 residues. The germline CDR1 and CDR2 sequences are SGHRS and YFSETQ. V was trimmed by 0 bases and J by 5 bases, leaving 8 bases between them.

V gene TRBV7-6 combines with J gene TRBJ1-2; 7 bases are a match to TRBD1. The germline CDR1 and CDR2 sequences are SGHVS and FNYEAQ. The CDR3 runs 14 residues. V shed 5 bases and J 0 bases; nucleotides not matched to a gene: 3. CDR3 sequence: CASSPGTANYGYTF. CDR3 bases: TGTGCCAGCAGCCCGGGGACAGCTAACTATGGCTACACCTTC.

V usage is TRBV7-9 and J usage is TRBJ2-2, with 11 bases lining up with TRBD1. J lost 6 bases, V lost 1 base, and 4 bases had no gene match. CDR3 length: 16 residues. Germline V gene lookup returns CDR1 SEHNR and CDR2 FQNEAQ (reference sequence). CDR3 loop: CASSLEGQGVSGELFF. CDR3 nucleotide sequence: TGTGCCAGCAGCTTAGAGGGACAGGGGGTTTCCGGGGAGCTGTTTTTT.

The chain employs TRBV5-1 and TRBJ1-2; 8 bases are shared with TRBD1. With 5 bases clipped from V and 3 bases from J, the junction kept 3 bases outside the gene matches. Germline CDR1 SGHRS, CDR2 YFSETQ. CDR3 length equals 13 residues. This CDR3 reads CASRQGADYGYTF. CDR3 DNA: TGCGCCAGCAGGCAGGGGGCGGACTATGGCTACACCTTC.

The rearrangement links TRBV4-1 to TRBJ1-2; 7 bases map to TRBD1. The CDR3 runs to 14 residues. V lost 2 bases, J lost 8 bases, and 8 bases stayed unmatched. Per germline, CDR1 MGHRA and CDR2 YSYEKL. Here the CDR3 DNA reads TGCGCCAGCAGCCAACATTGGACAGGAGGCGGCTACACCTTC. As protein: CASSQHWTGGGYTF.

The genes are TRBV24-1 and TRBJ2-2, with TRBD1 matching over 8 bases. The V gene's germline CDR1 is KGHDR and CDR2 SFDVKD. The CDR3 has 16 amino acids. The J segment lost 2 bases and the V segment lost 4 bases, leaving 5 bases of the junction unmatched. The CDR3 here is CATSDLGQANTGELFF. The CDR3 DNA sequence: TGTGCCACCAGTGACCTGGGACAGGCTAACACCGGGGAGCTGTTTTTT.

As for this clone: A far larger clone is just one base off, so this is likely a read error. The chain carries TRBV3-1 (or the pseudogene TRBV3-2) and TRBJ2-7, with 8 bases matching TRBD1. The germline V gene has CDR1 LGHDT and CDR2 YNNKEL (reference sequence). V trimming: 1 base; J trimming: 3 bases; junction bases outside the gene matches: 2. There are 14 residues in the CDR3. The chain's CDR3 is CASSQGTGNYEQYF. The CDR3 DNA reads as TGTGCCAGCAGCCAAGGGACAGGGAACTACGAGCAGTACTTC.

The gene calls are TRBV7-9 and TRBJ1-6; 9 bases match TRBD1. V trimming: 2 bases; J trimming: 9 bases; junction bases outside the gene matches: 8. The germline V gene has CDR1 SEHNR and CDR2 FQNEAQ (reference sequence). This CDR3 region has 16 residues. The CDR3 nucleotides are TGTGCCAGCAGCTTATTGGCTGGGACAGGGAGTTCACCCCTCCACTTT. It yields the protein CASSLLAGTGSSPLHF. The whole variable domain, remainder taken from reference TRBV7-9 and TRBJ1-6, is DTGVSQNPRHKITKRGQNVTFRCDPISEHNRLYWYRQTLGQGPEFLTYFQNEAQLEKSRLLSDRFSAERPKGSFSTLEIQRTEQGDSAMYLCASSLLAGTGSSPLHFGNGTRLTVT.

The chain recombines TRBV4-2 with TRBJ2-7, with TRBD1 matching 7 bases. V dropped 0 bases and J dropped 1; count of bases not matched to a gene: 6. The CDR3 length is 16 residues. Germline CDR1 and CDR2: LGHNA and YNFKEQ. The CDR3 loop reads CASSQEQGSGSYEQYF. In DNA, the CDR3 is TGTGCCAGCAGCCAAGAACAGGGGTCGGGGTCCTACGAGCAGTACTTC.

V usage is TRBV24-1 and J usage is TRBJ1-2; 10 nucleotides line up with TRBD1. With 4 bases clipped from V and 6 bases from J, the junction kept 4 bases outside the gene matches. The CDR3 has 14 amino acids. Germline loops: CDR1 KGHDR, CDR2 SFDVKD. The CDR3 here is CATSDPGTGDGYTF. CDR3 nucleotides: TGTGCCACCAGTGACCCAGGGACAGGGGATGGCTACACCTTC.

V is TRBV11-2 and J is TRBJ1-1, with D possibly matching TRBD1 (5 bases). From germline, CDR1 is SGHAT and CDR2 FQNNGV. The V end was cut by 3 bases, the J end by 6 bases, with 20 bases between. The CDR3 loop spans 16 amino acids. CDR3 region: CASSLRPQGSGAEAFF. The CDR3 nucleotides read TGTGCCAGCAGCTTGCGACCTCAGGGAAGTGGGGCTGAAGCTTTCTTT.

The V call is TRBV7-2, the J call TRBJ2-2; 7 bases are a match to TRBD1. V dropped 5 bases and J dropped 7; count of bases not matched to a gene: 10. Per the germline V gene, CDR1 is SGHTA and CDR2 is FQGNSA. The CDR3 consists of 15 residues. CDR3 loop: CASSLRTGLVGELFF. CDR3 DNA sequence: TGTGCCAGCAGCCTACGGACAGGCTTGGTCGGGGAGCTGTTTTTT.

The rearrangement uses TRBV6-4 and TRBJ1-1; D is unclear. The germline V and J ends were trimmed by 5 bases and 2 bases, with 9 bases remaining between them. The CDR3 length is 13 residues. CDR1 and CDR2 from the germline V gene are MRHNA and SNTAGT. The DNA of the CDR3 is TGTGCCAGCAGTAGAGCGCTAAACACTGAAGCTTTCTTT. It yields the protein CASSRALNTEAFF.

This clone appeared once. The chain uses TRBV28 and TRBJ2-5; 8 bases are a match to TRBD2. Germline CDR1 and CDR2: MDHEN and SYDVKM. This CDR3 spans 15 amino acids. The trim removed 1 base at V and 5 bases at J, leaving 6 bases unmatched. The CDR3, as DNA: TGTGCCAGCAGTTTATTGAGCGGGAGTACGGAGACCCAGTACTTC. This sequence encodes CASSLLSGSTETQYF. Based on the CDR3 plus reference TRBV28 and TRBJ2-5, the full variable domain is DVKVTQSSRYLVKRTGEKVFLECVQDMDHENMFWYRQDPGLGLRLIYFSYDVKMKEKGDIPEGYSVSREKKERFSLILESASTNQTSMYLCASSLLSGSTETQYFGPGTRLLVL.

CDR3 coding DNA: TGTGCCAGCAGCTTGGGCCGGTCCCGATTGCTTTCCGACTACACCTTC. Its protein product is CASSLGRSRLLSDYTF. The chain carries TRBV7-2 and TRBJ1-2, with unresolved D. Between the trimmed V and J ends, which lost 3 bases and 10 bases, there was a span of 24 bases. This CDR3 has 16 amino acids. Germline CDR1 is SGHTA and CDR2 is FQGNSA.

The V call is TRBV3-1 (or the pseudogene TRBV3-2), the J call TRBJ2-7; TRBD2 matches 11 bases. Germline-derived CDR1 and CDR2 are LGHDT and YNNKEL (reference sequence). The CDR3 is 17 residues long. J lost 8 bases, V lost 1 base, and 13 bases had no gene match. CDR3 nucleotide sequence: TGTGCCAGCAGCCAAGTAGCGGGAGGGCCTGTTCAAGGCCAGCAGTACTTC. Protein sequence: CASSQVAGGPVQGQQYF.

This chain links TRBV5-1 with TRBJ1-1; possible D gene TRBD1, 6 bases. The germline V gene has CDR1 SGHRS and CDR2 YFSETQ. V was clipped by 5 bases and J by 4 bases, with 15 bases between them. The CDR3 covers 14 residues. The CDR3 sequence: CASSPRQGITEAFF. The CDR3 DNA reads as TGCGCCAGCAGTCCCCGTCAGGGGATCACTGAAGCTTTCTTT.

The V and J genes are TRBV19 and TRBJ2-7; 11 bases line up with TRBD2. CDR1 is LNHDA and CDR2 is SQIVND in the germline V gene (reference sequence). Trimming took 5 bases from V and 5 from J; bases not matched to a gene: 26. The CDR3 covers 21 residues. DNA for the CDR3: TGTGCCAGTAGTTCATTAGACAGGGAGTCTCTTCCTAGCGGGAGGTACCACGAGCAGTACTTC. It codes for CASSSLDRESLPSGRYHEQYF.

The chain combines TRBV29-1 with TRBJ2-7, with 11 bases fitting TRBD2. The germline CDR1 and CDR2 sequences are SQVTM and ANQGSEA. With 4 bases clipped from V and 7 bases from J, the junction kept 6 bases outside the gene matches. The CDR3 consists of 13 residues. The CDR3: CSVALAGAEEQYF. DNA for the CDR3: TGCAGCGTTGCACTAGCGGGAGCGGAAGAGCAGTACTTC.

This rearrangement joins TRBV9 to TRBJ2-2, with D possibly being TRBD2 (5 bases). Trimming pared 6 bases from V and 0 bases from J, leaving 12 bases between. Looked up from germline, CDR1 is SGDLS and CDR2 is YYNGEE. The CDR3 has 15 amino acids. The CDR3, as DNA: TGTGCCAGCACCCCACGGGGATCGAACACCGGGGAGCTGTTTTTT. Its protein is CASTPRGSNTGELFF.